This record covers a single TCR beta chain. This clone was picked up one time. The antigen it binds to is not known. One base away there is no much larger clone; base qualities are not given. This sample was included in a study of radiotherapy plus CTLA-4 blockade in lung cancer (dated by TCRdb to 2016 to 2018). As for the study more broadly: Objective responses were observed in about 17% of enrolled patients, and disease control was achieved in around 28%.

On the study overall, not on this receptor specifically: Early dynamic changes in blood T cell clones, together with increased serum interferon-beta after radiation, were reported as the strongest predictors of response. After treatment with radiotherapy and ipilimumab, TCR clones that came from tumors expanded in the peripheral blood.

In this study, focal radiation therapy paired with CTLA-4 blockade (ipilimumab) was tested in patients who had chemo-refractory metastatic non-small-cell lung cancer. Library creation used the immunoSEQ multiplex PCR assay. The source is immuneACCESS, and TCRdb retained only in-frame sequences with V and J called. Part of the clones is not carried over; for the studies checked, unresolved V genes explain less than half of this, and the remainder is unexplained. A total of about 82,000 clones appear in this sample, 72% of them only once. The top ten clones comprise 11% to 15% of the sample. The sequences come from peripheral blood, collected from a patient treated with radiotherapy plus ipilimumab. The clonotype originates from a human donor with non-small cell lung cancer that progressed on radiotherapy plus ipilimumab.

This receptor has the CDR3 CASSQGASESYNEQFF. The DNA sequence is TGCGCCAGCAGCCAAGGGGCTAGCGAATCCTACAATGAGCAGTTCTTC. The rearrangement joined TRBV4-3 to TRBJ2-1, with a tentative D gene TRBD2 over 6 matching bases. The CDR3 measures 16 amino acids from cysteine to phenylalanine. Solely the CDR3 DNA is kept, with 48 bases framed from the first base. V gives up 1 base and J gives up 1 base, and the segment between their germline ends measures 11 bases. As encoded in the germline V gene, CDR1 is LGHNA while CDR2 is YSLEER.